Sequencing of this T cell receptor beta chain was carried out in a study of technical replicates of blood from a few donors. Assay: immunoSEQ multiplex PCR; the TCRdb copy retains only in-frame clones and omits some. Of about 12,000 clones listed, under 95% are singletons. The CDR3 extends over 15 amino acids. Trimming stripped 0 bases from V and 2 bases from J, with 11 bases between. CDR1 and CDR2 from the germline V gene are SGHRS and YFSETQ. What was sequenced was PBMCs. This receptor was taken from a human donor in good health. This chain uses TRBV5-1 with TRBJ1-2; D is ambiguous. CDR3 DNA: TGCGCCAGCAGCTTGGGCAGCACCGGGAACTATGGCTACACCTTC. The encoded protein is CASSLGSTGNYGYTF. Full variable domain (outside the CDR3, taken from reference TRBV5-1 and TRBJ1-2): KAGVTQTPRYLIKTRGQQVTLSCSPISGHRSVSWYQQTPGQGLQFLFEYFSETQRNKGNFPGRFSGRQFSNSRSEMNVSTLELGDSALYLCASSLGSTGNYGYTFGSGTRLTVV.